The 20 T cell receptor beta chains reported below all come from one sample, sequenced in a study of shared clonotypes between healthy human individuals. CD8 cells regarded as naive lacked CD45RO, were positively chosen for CCR7, and omitted terminally differentiated effector memory CD45RA+ cells. Produced via immunoSEQ multiplex PCR; TCRdb's table is partial and in-frame only. The sample contains about 680,000 clones, 90% to 95% of which appear only once. The sample was naive CD8+ T cells sorted from blood. The receptors originated from a man aged 25-45 years in good health.

V and J are TRBV4-2 and TRBJ2-1, with 9 positions matching TRBD2. In germline, CDR1 is LGHNA, CDR2 YNFKEQ. The junction had 13 bases not matched to a gene; V was cut back by 4 bases and J by 0 bases. This CDR3 comprises 19 residues. The CDR3: CASSPQGGSGGSSYNEQFF. As DNA, the CDR3 is TGTGCCAGCAGCCCCCAAGGGGGAAGCGGGGGGAGCTCCTACAATGAGCAGTTCTTC.

V gene TRBV5-5 combines with J gene TRBJ2-3; 7 nucleotides match TRBD1. The germline CDR1 and CDR2 sequences are SGHKS and YYEKEE (reference sequence). The CDR3 sequence is 18 residues long. V shed 4 bases and J 3 bases; nucleotides not matched to a gene: 17. CDR3 bases: TGTGCCAGCAGCCCAAAGACATGGGACAGAGCTTTAACAGATACGCAGTATTTT. This gives the protein CASSPKTWDRALTDTQYF.

The V gene is TRBV11-2, the J gene TRBJ2-7, with D tentatively TRBD1 (6 bases). Trimming removed 5 bases from V and 4 bases from J, with 12 bases in between. The V gene's germline CDR1 is SGHAT and CDR2 FQNNGV. The CDR3 is 13 amino acids. This chain's CDR3 is CASSHPGVYEQYF. For the CDR3, the DNA is TGTGCCAGCAGCCATCCAGGGGTGTACGAGCAGTACTTC.

This clone was counted a single time. The rearrangement links TRBV15 to TRBJ2-7; 7 nucleotides line up with TRBD1. The CDR3 has 14 residues. The V segment lost 7 bases and the J segment 1 base; nucleotides outside the gene matches: 7. Germline V lookup: CDR1 LNHNV, CDR2 YYDKDF (reference sequence). This CDR3 is CATTPGTASYEQYF. CDR3 coding DNA: TGTGCCACCACTCCCGGGACAGCGTCCTACGAGCAGTACTTC.

The rearrangement joins TRBV19 to TRBJ2-1; D remains unclear. Germline V gives CDR1 LNHDA, CDR2 SQIVND (reference sequence). The CDR3 covers 11 residues. V was trimmed by 7 bases and J by 13 bases, leaving 14 bases between them. The CDR3 is CASKDGVFQFF. The CDR3 DNA reads TGTGCCAGTAAGGACGGTGTTTTCCAGTTCTTC.

The chain employs TRBV7-8 and TRBJ2-1; D remains ambiguous. The germline V gene encodes CDR1 SGHVS and CDR2 FQNEAQ. V shed 5 bases and J shed 4 bases, with 24 bases lying between them. The CDR3 has 18 residues. The CDR3 region has the DNA TGTGCCAGCAGCCTCGCTGGGCTCACCACCTTCGAATACAATGAGCAGTTCTTC. It is translated as CASSLAGLTTFEYNEQFF.

The chain recombines TRBV5-1 with TRBJ1-4; 7 bases are a match to TRBD1. CDR1 is SGHRS, CDR2 YFSETQ, per germline. The ends lost 2 bases at V and 3 bases at J; junction bases unmatched: 13. The CDR3 has 18 residues. Written as DNA, the CDR3 is TGCGCCAGCAGCTTTTCAGGGGGTCAACGGTCTTCTAATGAAAAACTGTTTTTT. Amino acids: CASSFSGGQRSSNEKLFF.

This chain joins TRBV7-9 and TRBJ2-7; D is possibly TRBD2 (6 bases). The CDR3 covers 14 residues. The V and J ends lost 1 base and 7 bases respectively, with 14 bases between them. The germline CDR1 and CDR2 sequences are SEHNR and FQNEAQ (reference sequence). The CDR3 bases are TGTGCCAGCAGCTTAGATCTCGGAGGGAGGGAGCAGTACTTC. It codes for CASSLDLGGREQYF.

This chain joins TRBV7-9 and TRBJ2-7; D may be TRBD1 (6 bases). Germline V gene sequence: CDR1 SEHNR, CDR2 FQNEAQ (reference sequence). This CDR3 region has 13 residues. Trimming cost V 4 bases and J 0 bases, with 7 bases left between them. CDR3 residues: CASSSTGSYEQYF. CDR3 coding DNA: TGTGCCAGCAGCTCGACAGGCTCCTACGAGCAGTACTTC.

The rearrangement joins TRBV9 to TRBJ1-2, with 8 positions matching TRBD1. CDR1 is SGDLS and CDR2 is YYNGEE in the germline V gene. The CDR3 length is 18 residues. J was trimmed by 1 base and V by 0 bases; bases with no gene match: 11. The CDR3 protein is CASSVAVARGPRNYGYTF. In nucleotides, the CDR3 is TGTGCCAGCAGCGTAGCTGTGGCCAGGGGGCCTCGTAACTATGGCTACACCTTC.

There are a few counts of this clone. This chain uses TRBV30 with TRBJ1-1; D is possibly TRBD1 (6 bases). This CDR3 is built from 13 residues. V was trimmed by 5 bases and J by 1 base, leaving 11 bases between them. Germline V CDR1 and CDR2: GTSNPN, SVGIG (reference sequence). CDR3 coding DNA: TGTGCCTGGGATCTAGGGGGGAACACTGAAGCTTTCTTT. Translating gives CAWDLGGNTEAFF.

This clone was seen once. The chain uses TRBV14 and TRBJ2-1; perhaps TRBD2 as D (5 bases). Looked up from germline, CDR1 is SGHDN and CDR2 is FVKESK. The CDR3 runs to 13 residues. Deletions cut 4 bases from V and 7 bases from J, with 11 bases between. The CDR3 region has the DNA TGTGCCAGCAGCCTAAGTCGGGGTAATGAGCAGTTCTTC. This encodes CASSLSRGNEQFF.

For the CDR3, the DNA is TGTGCCAGCAGCTCAAACTCCTACGAGCAGTACTTC. It yields the protein CASSSNSYEQYF. The chain is built from TRBV5-5 and TRBJ2-7; D ambiguous. With 3 bases removed from V and 0 bases from J, the gap between germline ends came to 4 bases. Germline V gene lookup returns CDR1 SGHKS and CDR2 YYEKEE (reference sequence). The CDR3 consists of 12 residues.

The V and J genes are TRBV7-9 and TRBJ2-5, with D perhaps matching TRBD2 (6 bases). V was cut by 3 bases and J by 5 bases, with 19 bases left in between. Per germline, CDR1 SEHNR and CDR2 FQNEAQ (reference sequence). This CDR3 comprises 16 residues. DNA of the CDR3: TGTGCCAGCAGCTTTCCGGGGGTGGGATCTGGGGAGACCCAGTACTTC. Translating it yields CASSFPGVGSGETQYF.

Note on this clone: The same CDR3 also results from other DNA sequences found in this sample. The DNA of the CDR3 is TGTGCCAGTAGTCGAGGGACAGTGAACACTGAAGCTTTCTTT. Translated: CASSRGTVNTEAFF. This chain links TRBV19 with TRBJ1-1, with 7 bases aligning to TRBD1. Germline assignment: CDR1 LNHDA and CDR2 SQIVND (reference sequence). Trimming at V came to 5 bases and at J to 0 bases, leaving 3 bases not matched to a gene. The CDR3 is 14 amino acids. The full variable domain, its missing parts supplied by reference TRBV19 and TRBJ1-1, is DGGITQSPKYLFRKEGQNVTLSCEQNLNHDAMYWYRQDPGQGLRLIYYSQIVNDFQKGDIAEGYSVSREKKESFPLTVTSAQKNPTAFYLCASSRGTVNTEAFFGQGTRLTVV.

This clone was found once. V usage is TRBV5-1 and J usage is TRBJ2-1; D not resolved. V dropped 1 base and J dropped 0 bases, with 8 bases sitting between them. The V gene's germline CDR1 is SGHRS and CDR2 YFSETQ. This CDR3 comprises 15 residues. CDR3 sequence: CASSLYANSYNEQFF. For the CDR3, the DNA is TGCGCCAGCAGCTTGTACGCCAACTCCTACAATGAGCAGTTCTTC.

As for this clone: An end of the junction differs from the germline gene, which may be a read error. The chain combines TRBV13 with TRBJ2-7, with D possibly matching TRBD1 (5 bases). The CDR3 has 13 residues. Per the germline V gene, CDR1 is PRHDT and CDR2 is FYEKMQ (reference sequence). The CDR3 spells CASSVGDSYEQYF. The CDR3 nucleotides are TGTGCCAGCAGCGTAGGGGACTCCTACGAGCAGTACTTC.

The chain couples TRBV4-1 to TRBJ2-5, with 7 bases fitting TRBD2. This CDR3 is built from 16 residues. CDR1 and CDR2 from the germline V gene are MGHRA and YSYEKL. Trimming at V came to 4 bases and at J to 5 bases, leaving 13 bases not matched to a gene. CDR3 bases: TGCGCCAGCAGCCTAACGCTAGCTGCGGGAGCTGAGACCCAGTACTTC. Translating gives CASSLTLAAGAETQYF.

V usage is TRBV5-1 and J usage is TRBJ2-7, with TRBD1 matching 9 bases. V shed 4 bases, J shed 3 bases, and the junction held 5 bases outside the gene matches. The germline V gene has CDR1 SGHRS and CDR2 YFSETQ. There are 14 residues in the CDR3. CDR3 region: CASSTGQGNYEQYF. The CDR3, as DNA: TGCGCCAGCAGCACTGGACAGGGGAACTACGAGCAGTACTTC.

This clone was detected only once. The chain joins TRBV6-1 to TRBJ1-1, with D hard to call. V was pared by 7 bases and J by 4 bases, with 7 bases between. The CDR3 consists of 11 residues. The V gene's germline CDR1 is MNHNS and CDR2 SASEGT. CDR3 sequence (DNA): TGTGCCAGCACTTTTTCCACTGAAGCTTTCTTT. Residues: CASTFSTEAFF.